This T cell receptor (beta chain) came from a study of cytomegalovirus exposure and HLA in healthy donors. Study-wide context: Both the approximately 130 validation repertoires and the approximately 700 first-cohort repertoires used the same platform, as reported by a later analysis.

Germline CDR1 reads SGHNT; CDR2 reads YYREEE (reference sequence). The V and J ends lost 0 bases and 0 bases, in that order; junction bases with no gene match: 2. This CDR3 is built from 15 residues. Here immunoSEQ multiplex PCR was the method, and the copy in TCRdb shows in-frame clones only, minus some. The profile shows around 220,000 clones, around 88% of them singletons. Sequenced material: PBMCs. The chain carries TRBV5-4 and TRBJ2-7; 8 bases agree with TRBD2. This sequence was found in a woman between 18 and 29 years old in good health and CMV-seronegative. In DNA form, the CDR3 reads TGTGCCAGCAGCTTGGTTGGGACTAGCTCCTACGAGCAGTACTTC. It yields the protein CASSLVGTSSYEQYF.